This is a list of T cell receptor beta chains from one sample in a study of beta chain features in type 1 diabetes. Assay: immunoSEQ multiplex PCR; the TCRdb copy retains only in-frame clones and omits some. The sample contains 250,000 to 350,000 clones, 14% to 15% of which appear only once. Sequenced: naive CD4+ T cells from blood. Receptor source: a man between 18 and 35 years old with type 1 diabetes. CDR3s include the opening cysteine and the closing phenylalanine or tryptophan. The D gene is left open where the match is weak. Clone size is shown for a subset of rows, as once, few, many or a class of expanded clone.

few,-,TRBJ2-5,TRBV7-2,CASNYPGETQYF,TGTGCCAGCAACTACCCAGGGGAGACCCAGTACTTC
-,TRBD2,TRBJ2-1,TRBV11-2,CASSLELAGYNEQFF,TGTGCCAGCAGCTTAGAACTAGCGGGTTACAATGAGCAGTTCTTC
few,-,TRBJ2-1,TRBV5-5,CASSLTPQNEQFF,TGTGCCAGCAGCTTAACACCCCAGAATGAGCAGTTCTTC
few,TRBD2,TRBJ2-7,TRBV2,CASRPPSGTVWEQYF,TGTGCCAGCAGGCCTCCTAGCGGGACCGTCTGGGAGCAGTACTTC
-,TRBD1,TRBJ2-5,TRBV27,CASSPQGAQETQYF,TGTGCCAGCAGTCCACAGGGGGCGCAAGAGACCCAGTACTTC
-,TRBD1,TRBJ1-6,TRBV9,CASSAQGWNSPLHF,TGTGCCAGCAGCGCACAGGGGTGGAATTCACCCCTCCACTTT
-,TRBD1,TRBJ1-6,TRBV30,CAWSVRDRFNSPLHF,TGTGCCTGGAGTGTACGGGACAGGTTTAATTCACCCCTCCACTTT
-,-,TRBJ2-5,TRBV5-1,CASSLTGPETQYF,TGCGCCAGCAGCTTGACAGGGCCAGAGACCCAGTACTTC
few,TRBD1,TRBJ1-5,TRBV10-3,CAIRDGDRGDNQPQHF,TGTGCCATCAGAGACGGCGACAGGGGCGACAATCAGCCCCAGCATTTT
-,-,TRBJ2-3,TRBV6-5,CASSYSAALPDTQYF,TGTGCCAGCAGTTACTCCGCGGCGTTGCCAGATACGCAGTATTTT
few,-,TRBJ1-4,TRBV6-6,CASRPDSDVFNEKLFF,TGTGCCAGCAGGCCGGACAGCGATGTCTTTAATGAAAAACTGTTTTTT
few,-,TRBJ2-1,TRBV21-1,CASSRGSRSYNEQFF,TGTGCCAGCAGCCGGGGTAGCAGAAGCTACAATGAGCAGTTCTTC
few,TRBD2,TRBJ2-1,TRBV5-1,CASSLTSGPYNEQFF,TGCGCCAGCAGCCTGACTAGCGGACCTTACAATGAGCAGTTCTTC
-,-,TRBJ2-7,TRBV7-9,CASSFHSEQYF,TGTGCCAGCAGCTTCCACAGCGAGCAGTACTTC
few,-,TRBJ2-7,TRBV4-2,CASSQDLPDRQYF,TGTGCCAGCAGCCAAGATCTTCCGGACAGGCAGTACTTC
few,-,TRBJ2-7,TRBV4-3,CASSQDTRQGGTLSSDEQYF,TGCGCCAGCAGCCAAGATACCCGACAGGGAGGTACCCTTTCGTCAGACGAGCAGTACTTC
-,-,TRBJ2-2,TRBV14,CASSQGLAMVGELFF,TGTGCCAGCAGCCAGGGCCTAGCGATGGTCGGGGAGCTGTTTTTT
few,-,TRBJ2-5,TRBV5-1,CASSLTPLYQETQYF,TGCGCCAGCAGCTTGACACCTTTGTACCAAGAGACCCAGTACTTC
few,TRBD1,TRBJ2-1,TRBV6-5,CASSYGGTGRDNEQFF,TGTGCCAGCAGTTACGGGGGGACAGGGCGGGACAATGAGCAGTTCTTC
-,TRBD2,TRBJ2-1,TRBV7-9,CATTSSGRTGNEQFF,TGTGCCACCACAAGTAGCGGGAGGACCGGCAATGAGCAGTTCTTC
few,-,TRBJ2-1,TRBV2,CASSDHRAPRNEQFF,TGTGCCAGCAGTGATCACAGGGCCCCTCGCAATGAGCAGTTCTTC
once,-,TRBJ2-5,TRBV7-7,CASSLGGTAPETQYF,TGTGCCAGCAGCTTAGGCGGGACGGCGCCCGAGACCCAGTACTTC
few,-,TRBJ2-3,TRBV7-2,CASSPRQADTQYF,TGTGCCAGCAGCCCTAGACAGGCAGATACGCAGTATTTT
-,TRBD2,TRBJ2-2,TRBV19,CASSILSGRYNTGELFF,TGTGCCAGTAGTATCCTTAGCGGGAGATATAACACCGGGGAGCTGTTTTTT
few,-,TRBJ2-7,TRBV6-6,CASRGYEQYF,TGTGCCAGCCGGGGGTACGAGCAGTACTTC
few,-,TRBJ1-2,TRBV30,CAWKTGTSYGYTF,TGTGCCTGGAAAACAGGGACTAGCTATGGCTACACCTTC